The entry below describes one T cell receptor (beta chain). Its antigen is still unknown. The sample belongs to a study of shared clonotypes between healthy human individuals. At the level of the study: Three CD4 naive, three CD4 memory, two CD8 naive and one CD8 memory plate were used per donor.

Study-wide points: When compared with the clonotypes that were shared by all four sorted-subset donors, the non-shared clonotypes turned out to have lower generation probabilities.

It was across several immunoSEQ plates that each subset's genomic DNA was evenly split. The input for sorted-subset replicate PCRs was around 0.2 ug DNA, tens of thousands of T cell genomes. The repertoire was sequenced with immunoSEQ multiplex PCR; TCRdb's copy has only in-frame clones and lacks some. The table includes 2 million to 2.5 million clones, approximately 94% detected once. V lost 0 bases and J lost 8, with 17 bases in between. Germline CDR1 SGHDT, CDR2 YYEEEE. This CDR3 is built from 15 residues. This sequence originates from a man younger than 30 in good health. The rearrangement joins TRBV5-6 to TRBJ1-2, with D perhaps matching TRBD1 (6 bases). Source material: naive CD4+ T cells sorted from blood. Regarding subset: CD45RA+ positively selected. The CDR3 loop is CASSLDSTGKRGYTF. CDR3 DNA: TGTGCCAGCAGCTTGGATAGTACAGGGAAGAGAGGCTACACCTTC.